This T cell receptor beta chain was profiled in a study of human T cells and chemical hapten exposure. Study in general: Sensitization involved placing 2% DPC onto a roughly 2 cm by roughly 2 cm region of upper inner arm skin. Study conclusions and caveats: Patch test scores rose with PT1 expanded TCR counts, a positive correlation. The number of TCRs over 1 in 1000 frequency stayed unchanged after DPC.

TCRdb re-called the RACE reads with MiXCR, one entry per CDR3 protein. The table includes some 110,000 distinct CDR3 sequences, 11% detected once. This clonotype occurred a few times. Antigen unknown. Germline V gives CDR1 SEHNR, CDR2 FQNEAQ (reference sequence). The length of the CDR3 is 16 residues. V lost 1 base and J 0 bases, leaving 7 bases between the germline ends. As for time point: patch test 3, about 24 weeks after DPC sensitization. Regarding treatment: therapeutic diphenylcyclopropenone sensitization with weekly scalp DPC. This TCR derives from a woman in her forties or fifties with alopecia areata. Some clones in this sample may be carry-over from other donors' samples. The specimen comprised whole blood, sampled in connection with sensitization to the hapten diphenylcyclopropenone (DPC). This rearrangement joins TRBV7-9 to TRBJ1-6; the D is unclear. DNA for the CDR3: TGTGCCAGCAGCTTAGACGCGAGCTCCTATAATTCACCCCTCCACTTT. It specifies CASSLDASSYNSPLHF. The variable domain in full, with the rest retrieved from reference TRBV7-9 and TRBJ1-6, is DTGVSQNPRHKITKRGQNVTFRCDPISEHNRLYWYRQTLGQGPEFLTYFQNEAQLEKSRLLSDRFSAERPKGSFSTLEIQRTEQGDSAMYLCASSLDASSYNSPLHFGNGTRLTVT.